The 9 T cell receptor beta chains reported below all come from one sample, sequenced in a study of blood T cells in healthy people across ages. Then a second PCR, running roughly 7 to 12 cycles, was carried out with a sample-barcoded 5' primer and a J-beta primer mix. One entry per CDR3 protein results from TCRdb running MiXCR on the 5' RACE reads. The sample consists of fewer than 2,000,000 distinct CDR3 sequences, approximately 39% of them appearing once. Sample: blood. The receptor set was obtained from a human donor in good health.

V gene TRBV29-1 combines with J gene TRBJ1-4; D remains ambiguous. Germline CDR1 reads SQVTM; CDR2 reads ANQGSEA. The V and J ends lost 4 bases and 6 bases respectively, with 12 bases between them. This CDR3 has 13 amino acids. CDR3 region: CSVGAGTDEKLFF. The CDR3 region has the DNA TGCAGCGTTGGAGCCGGCACCGATGAAAAACTGTTTTTT.

This chain links TRBV29-1 with TRBJ2-5; D possibly uses TRBD1 or TRBD2 (5 bases each). V gave up 6 bases and J gave up 2 bases, with 13 bases separating them. Germline V gene sequence: CDR1 SQVTM, CDR2 ANQGSEA. This CDR3 spans 13 amino acids. The DNA of the CDR3 is TGCAGCGTGAGGGACGGCCATCAAGAGACCCAGTACTTC. It codes for CSVRDGHQETQYF.

The chain recombines TRBV30 with TRBJ2-7; D remains ambiguous. V was cut by 1 base and J by 0 bases, with 4 bases left in between. The CDR3 spans 12 residues. From germline, CDR1 is GTSNPN and CDR2 SVGIG (reference sequence). CDR3 in DNA: TGTGCCTGGAGTGACCACTCCTACGAGCAGTACTTC. Protein: CAWSDHSYEQYF.

This clonotype showed up just a few times. Relative to the germline gene, one junction end is altered; a read error may explain this. The chain has TRBV12-3 or TRBV12-4 and TRBJ2-1; 7 bases are a match to TRBD2. The CDR3 runs to 17 residues. Written as DNA, the CDR3 is TGTGCCAGCAGCTCCTTGAGGGCGGGGGTCTCCTACAATGGGCAGTTCTTC. Its protein is CASSSLRAGVSYNGQFF.

The rearrangement links TRBV7-9 to TRBJ2-7; 10 positions match TRBD2. The CDR3 contains 14 residues. From germline, CDR1 is SEHNR and CDR2 FQNEAQ (reference sequence). Unmatched junction bases numbered 6, after V lost 6 bases and J lost 4 bases. Written as DNA, the CDR3 is TGTGCCAGCAGTACTAGCGGGGACTCTTACGAGCAGTACTTC. Its protein is CASSTSGDSYEQYF.

The chain employs TRBV7-2 and TRBJ2-7, with 7 bases lining up with TRBD1. The trim removed 3 bases at V and 3 bases at J, leaving 11 bases unmatched. Germline V lookup: CDR1 SGHTA, CDR2 FQGNSA. CDR3 length: 16 residues. The CDR3 reads CASSFRGGVSVYEQYF. The DNA of the CDR3 is TGTGCCAGCAGCTTTCGAGGGGGCGTTTCGGTCTACGAGCAGTACTTC.

In its sample, this clonotype was seen a few times. The chain uses TRBV6-5 and TRBJ2-6; D remains unclear. Germline-derived CDR1 and CDR2 are MNHEY and SVGAGI. Trimming took off 6 bases at V and 0 bases at J, with 9 bases between the two ends. CDR3 length: 15 residues. CDR3: CASRTITSGANVLTF. The CDR3 DNA reads TGTGCCAGCAGAACAATAACCTCTGGGGCCAACGTCCTGACTTTC.

A few counts support this clonotype. The rearrangement uses TRBV3-1 and TRBJ2-3; D is unresolved. The CDR3 covers 16 residues. V lost 4 bases and J lost 2, with 16 bases in between. CDR1 and CDR2 from the germline V gene are LGHDT and YNNKEL (reference sequence). The DNA for the CDR3 is TGTGCCAGCAGCCGGCGCCTCGGCGGAAACACAGATACGCAGTATTTT. The encoded protein is CASSRRLGGNTDTQYF.

This clonotype was recorded a few times. The CDR3 loop is CASSHGTGGSGANVLTF. CDR3 coding DNA: TGCGCCAGCAGCCATGGGACAGGGGGCTCTGGGGCCAACGTCCTGACTTTC. The genes are TRBV5-1 and TRBJ2-6; 11 bases agree with TRBD1. The germline CDR1 and CDR2 sequences are SGHRS and YFSETQ. The CDR3 runs to 17 residues. With V trimmed by 4 bases and J by 0 bases, 3 bases remained unmatched.